This paragraph reports one T cell receptor (beta chain). V lost 0 bases, J lost 0 bases, and 12 bases lay in between. This CDR3 has 17 amino acids. Germline lookup yields CDR1 WNHNN and CDR2 SYGVQD (reference sequence). This specimen belongs to a study of T cell repertoires in cytomegalovirus infection. Via MiXCR, TCRdb re-called the reads, giving one row per CDR3 protein. Of approximately 500,000 distinct CDR3 sequences listed, 26% are singletons. This sequence joins TRBV10-1 and TRBJ1-3; tentative D call: TRBD1 (6 bases). This TCR was recovered from a human donor in good health (CMV status not recorded). Some clones in this sample may be carry-over from other donors' samples. The sample consisted of PBMCs. The CDR3 DNA reads TGCGCCAGCAGTGAGTCGAGTGGAGGGGGCTCTGGAAACACCATATATTTT. Translating gives CASSESSGGGSGNTIYF.